This T cell receptor beta chain was sequenced in a study of blood T cell repertoires in COVID-19. Study-level information: The United States, Italy and Spain provided the acute and convalescent COVID-19 samples. Sources were T cells, B-cell-depleted T cells, or PBMCs; the material itself was cDNA or gDNA.

V lost 6 bases to trimming and J lost 1 base, with 22 bases between them. The CDR3 runs to 17 residues. Germline V gene lookup returns CDR1 SGHRS and CDR2 YFSETQ. As processed by the authors: Nucleated cell number was recorded as an estimate derived from reference gene primer amplification. This table comes from immunoSEQ multiplex PCR, and its TCRdb copy is limited to in-frame clones, with some not included. From that table come the V and J calls and clone size; the DNA was used to work out D and trimming. The table has over 100,000 clones, roughly four fifths seen once. The sample taken for sequencing was peripheral blood. The TCR comes from a man between 65 and 85 years old with acute or convalescent COVID-19. The chain has TRBV5-1 and TRBJ2-5; D might be TRBD1 (5 bases). Here the CDR3 reads CASKPGSNTRAQETQYF. The CDR3 nucleotides are TGCGCCAGCAAGCCTGGATCCAACACCAGGGCCCAAGAGACCCAGTACTTC. Full variable domain (missing parts from reference TRBV5-1 and TRBJ2-5): KAGVTQTPRYLIKTRGQQVTLSCSPISGHRSVSWYQQTPGQGLQFLFEYFSETQRNKGNFPGRFSGRQFSNSRSEMNVSTLELGDSALYLCASKPGSNTRAQETQYFGPGTRLLVL.